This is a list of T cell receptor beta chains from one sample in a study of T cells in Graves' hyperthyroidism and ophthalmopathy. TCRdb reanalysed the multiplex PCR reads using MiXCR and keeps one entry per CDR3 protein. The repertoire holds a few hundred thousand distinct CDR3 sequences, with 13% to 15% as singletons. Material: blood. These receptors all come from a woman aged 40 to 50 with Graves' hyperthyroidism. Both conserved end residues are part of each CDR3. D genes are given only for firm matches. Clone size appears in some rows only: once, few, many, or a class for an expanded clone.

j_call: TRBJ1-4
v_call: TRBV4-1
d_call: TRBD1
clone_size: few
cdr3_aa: CASSLTPGGRAEKLFF
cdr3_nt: TGCGCCAGCAGCCTGACCCCAGGGGGGCGCGCTGAAAAACTGTTTTTT

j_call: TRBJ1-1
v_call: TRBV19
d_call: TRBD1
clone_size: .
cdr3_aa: CASSITNRGHTEAFF
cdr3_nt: TGTGCCAGTAGTATTACTAACAGGGGGCACACTGAAGCTTTCTTT

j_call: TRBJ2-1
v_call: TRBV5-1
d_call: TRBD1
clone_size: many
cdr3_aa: CASSLDGQDNEQFF
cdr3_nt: TGCGCCAGCAGCTTGGACGGACAGGACAATGAGCAGTTCTTC

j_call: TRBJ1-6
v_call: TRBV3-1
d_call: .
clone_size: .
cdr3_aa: CASSQGTGDSPLHF
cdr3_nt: TGTGCCAGCAGCCAAGGAACGGGGGATTCACCCCTCCACTTT

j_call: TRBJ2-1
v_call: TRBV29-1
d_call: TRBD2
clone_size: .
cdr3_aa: CSVEDTSGRPNNEQFF
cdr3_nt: TGCAGCGTTGAAGACACTAGCGGGAGGCCAAACAATGAGCAGTTCTTC

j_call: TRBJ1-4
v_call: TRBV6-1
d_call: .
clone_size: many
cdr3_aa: CASKTVGGTNEKLFF
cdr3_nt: TGTGCCAGCAAGACGGTGGGGGGAACTAATGAAAAACTGTTTTTT

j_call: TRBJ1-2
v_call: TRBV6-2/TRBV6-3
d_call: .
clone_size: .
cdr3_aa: CASAGTETNYGYTF
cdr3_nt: TGTGCCAGCGCCGGGACCGAGACTAACTATGGCTACACCTTC

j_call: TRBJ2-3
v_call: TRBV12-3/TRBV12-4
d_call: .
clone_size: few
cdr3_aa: CASSFTGRGTDTQYF
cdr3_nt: TGTGCCAGCAGTTTTACCGGGAGAGGCACAGATACGCAGTATTTT

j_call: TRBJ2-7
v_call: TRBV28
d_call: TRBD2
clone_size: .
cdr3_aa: CASSRIAGTSYEQYF
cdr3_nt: TGTGCCAGCAGTCGAATAGCGGGAACTTCCTACGAGCAGTACTTC

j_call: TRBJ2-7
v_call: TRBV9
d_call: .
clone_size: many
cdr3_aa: CASSDGGADEQYF
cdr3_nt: TGTGCCAGCAGCGATGGCGGGGCGGACGAGCAGTACTTC

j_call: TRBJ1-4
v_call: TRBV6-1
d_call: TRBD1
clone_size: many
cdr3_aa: CASSEVPGQIKLFF
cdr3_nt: TGTGCCAGCAGTGAAGTCCCGGGACAGATAAAACTGTTTTTT

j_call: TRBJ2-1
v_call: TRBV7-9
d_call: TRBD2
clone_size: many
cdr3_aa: CASSLSGRATHNEQFF
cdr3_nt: TGTGCCAGCAGCCTTAGCGGGAGGGCCACCCACAATGAGCAGTTCTTC

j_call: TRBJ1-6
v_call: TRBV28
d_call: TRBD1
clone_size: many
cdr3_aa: CASSLGQASTLLHF
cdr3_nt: TGTGCCAGCAGTTTGGGACAGGCCTCCACGCTCCTCCACTTT

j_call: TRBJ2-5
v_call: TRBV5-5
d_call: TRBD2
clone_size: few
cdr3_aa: CASSLGTSGSLQETQYF
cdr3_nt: TGTGCCAGCAGCTTGGGGACTAGCGGGAGCCTTCAAGAGACCCAGTACTTC

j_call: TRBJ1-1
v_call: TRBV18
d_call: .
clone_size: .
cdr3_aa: CASSPEVGEAFF
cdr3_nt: TGTGCCAGCTCACCAGAGGTTGGGGAAGCTTTCTTT

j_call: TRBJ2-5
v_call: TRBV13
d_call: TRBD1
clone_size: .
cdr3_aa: CASSWGQGRETQYF
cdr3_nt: TGTGCCAGCAGCTGGGGACAGGGTCGCGAGACCCAGTACTTC

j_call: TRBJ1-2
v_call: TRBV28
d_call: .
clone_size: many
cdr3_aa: CASRGGPRGYTF
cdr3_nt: TGTGCCAGCAGGGGGGGGCCGCGTGGCTACACCTTC

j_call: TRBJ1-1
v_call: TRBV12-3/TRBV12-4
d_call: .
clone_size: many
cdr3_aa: CASNLGGRTEAFF
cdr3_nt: TGTGCCAGCAACCTCGGGGGGAGAACTGAAGCTTTCTTT

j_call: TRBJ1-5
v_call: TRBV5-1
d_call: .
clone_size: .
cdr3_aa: CASSSTGRFNQPQHF
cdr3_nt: TGCGCCAGCAGCTCAACCGGCCGGTTCAATCAGCCCCAGCATTTT

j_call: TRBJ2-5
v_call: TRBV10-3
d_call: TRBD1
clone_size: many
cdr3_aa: CAISRVPGQKRETQYF
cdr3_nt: TGTGCCATCAGTCGAGTTCCGGGACAGAAAAGAGAGACCCAGTACTTC

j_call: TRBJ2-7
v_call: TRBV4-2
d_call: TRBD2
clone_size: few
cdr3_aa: CASSQSSGSIYEQYF
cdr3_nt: TGTGCCAGCAGCCAATCTAGCGGGAGCATATACGAGCAGTACTTC

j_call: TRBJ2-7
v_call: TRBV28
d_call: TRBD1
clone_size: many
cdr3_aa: CASSTSSGTGYEQYF
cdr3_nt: TGTGCCAGCAGTACATCCTCCGGGACAGGCTACGAGCAGTACTTC

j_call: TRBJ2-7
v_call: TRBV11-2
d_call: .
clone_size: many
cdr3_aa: CASSTSDSYEQYF
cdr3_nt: TGTGCCAGCAGCACCTCGGACAGCTACGAGCAGTACTTC

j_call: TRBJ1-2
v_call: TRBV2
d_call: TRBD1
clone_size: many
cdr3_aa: CAGDRGLDGYTF
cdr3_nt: TGTGCCGGAGACAGGGGTTTGGATGGCTACACCTTC

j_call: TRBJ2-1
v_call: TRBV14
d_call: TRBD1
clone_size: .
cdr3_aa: CASSQGGTGANEQFF
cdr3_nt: TGTGCCAGCAGCCAAGGGGGGACAGGGGCTAATGAGCAGTTCTTC

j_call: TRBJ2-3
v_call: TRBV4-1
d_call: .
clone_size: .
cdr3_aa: CASSRGVSGLLSDTQYF
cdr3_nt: TGCGCCAGCAGCCGGGGAGTTTCGGGACTTCTATCAGATACGCAGTATTTT